This passage covers 3 T cell receptor beta chains from one sample sequenced in a study of shared clonotypes between healthy human individuals. The naive CD8 subset, CD45RO-negative cells positively selected for CCR7, excluded terminally differentiated effector memory CD45RA+ cells. Only in-frame clones appear in the TCRdb table, and some are missing; sequencing was by immunoSEQ multiplex PCR. The table has under 2,000,000 clones, roughly 95% seen once. Sequencing input: naive CD8+ T cells sorted from blood. These receptors came from a young man in good health.

J is TRBJ2-1 and V is TRBV27; D gene ambiguous. The CDR3 covers 17 residues. V was clipped by 6 bases and J by 1 base, with 19 bases between them. Germline CDR1 MNHEY, CDR2 SMNVEV (reference sequence). This chain's CDR3 is CASRTWQQATSYNEQFF. The CDR3 DNA follows: TGTGCCAGCAGGACTTGGCAGCAGGCGACATCCTACAATGAGCAGTTCTTC.

Comments on this clone: Other DNA sequences in this sample translate to the same CDR3. The V gene is TRBV28, the J gene TRBJ1-1; tentatively, D is TRBD1 (5 bases). V was pared by 3 bases and J by 4 bases, with 12 bases between. CDR3 length equals 14 residues. The germline gives CDR1 MDHEN, CDR2 SYDVKM. The CDR3 reads CASSFTGAGTEAFF. In nucleotides, the CDR3 is TGTGCCAGCAGTTTTACCGGGGCCGGCACTGAAGCTTTCTTT.

The chain has TRBV7-9 and TRBJ2-5; TRBD1 matches 12 bases. The germline CDR1 and CDR2 sequences are SEHNR and FQNEAQ (reference sequence). The V gene end was trimmed by 5 bases and the J gene end by 1 base; junction bases not matched to a gene: 2. This CDR3 spans 15 amino acids. The CDR3 sequence: CASSGTGGRQETQYF. The CDR3 DNA is TGTGCCAGCAGCGGGACAGGGGGCCGCCAAGAGACCCAGTACTTC.